This TCR beta chain was found in a study of T cell responses to AZD1222 COVID-19 vaccine. Germline CDR1 reads SNHLY; CDR2 reads FYNNEI. Deletions cut 6 bases from V and 10 bases from J, with 21 bases between. The CDR3 has 14 amino acids. Clones were read by immunoSEQ multiplex PCR, and TCRdb kept only the in-frame ones, dropping some. The data hold approximately 150,000 clones, with 88% observed a single time. Material: peripheral blood, obtained 28 days after the second AZD1222 dose. The chain has TRBV2 and TRBJ1-1, with D possibly matching TRBD1 (6 bases). This sequence originates from an adult who received the AZD1222 COVID-19 vaccine. The DNA for the CDR3 is TGTGCCAGCAGGGACCAGGGGATAGGTACGGGAGCTTTCTTT. This sequence encodes CASRDQGIGTGAFF.